The clone carrying this TCR beta chain was seen many times. This entry belongs to a study of T-cell reconstitution after alpha-beta-depleted transplantation in children. The TCRbeta library incorporated unique molecular identifiers. TCRdb analysed the PCR reads with MiXCR anew, one entry per CDR3 protein. Of 250,000 to 300,000 distinct CDR3 sequences in the sample, more than 8% were seen once. Sequenced material: PBMCs from the stem cell graft donor, taken from the stem cell graft. The source is a human donor who donated a stem cell graft to a child with SCID.

The CDR3 bases are TGTGCCATCAGTGAGTCTTCCCCAGGCTCGAAAGCTTTCTTT. Its translation is CAISESSPGSKAFF. The chain links TRBV10-3 to TRBJ1-1, with D unresolved. Trimming took off 0 bases at V and 9 bases at J, with 14 bases between the two ends. This CDR3 is built from 14 residues. Germline values: CDR1 ENHRY, CDR2 SYGVKD.